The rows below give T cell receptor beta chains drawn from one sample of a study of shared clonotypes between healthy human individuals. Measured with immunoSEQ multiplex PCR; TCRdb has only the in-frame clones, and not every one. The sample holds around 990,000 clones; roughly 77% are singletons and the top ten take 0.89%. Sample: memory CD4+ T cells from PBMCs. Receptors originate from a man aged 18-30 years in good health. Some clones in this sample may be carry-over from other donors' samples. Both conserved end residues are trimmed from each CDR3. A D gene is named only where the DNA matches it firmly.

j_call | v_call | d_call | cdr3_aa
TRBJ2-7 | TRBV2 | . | ASTPAGGEQY
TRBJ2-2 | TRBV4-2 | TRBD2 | ASSQGGASGRITGELF
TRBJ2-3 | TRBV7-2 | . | ASSVRETFADTQY
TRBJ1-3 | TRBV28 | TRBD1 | ASGGTGAGNTIY
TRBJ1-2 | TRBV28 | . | ASSSFGGYT
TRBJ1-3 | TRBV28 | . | ASSFRGGSTIY
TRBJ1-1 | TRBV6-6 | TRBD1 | ASSRDRKNTEAF
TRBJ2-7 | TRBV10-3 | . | AISDPAGRTLLEQY
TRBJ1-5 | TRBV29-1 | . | SVEEMWGGHQH
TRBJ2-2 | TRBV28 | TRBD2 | ASRGLAGAVTGELF
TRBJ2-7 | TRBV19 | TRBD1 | ASSISGTGAYEQY
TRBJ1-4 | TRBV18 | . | ASSPGFRTNEKLF
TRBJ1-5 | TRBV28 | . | ASSSPGGLRGWAQH
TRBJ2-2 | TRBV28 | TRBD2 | ASSLSGRVAGELF
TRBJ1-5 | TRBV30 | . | AWSYKGGNQPQH
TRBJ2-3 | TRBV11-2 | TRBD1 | ASSLTGQETDTQY
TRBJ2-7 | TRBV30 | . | AYETYYEQY
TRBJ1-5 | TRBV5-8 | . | ASSLGLGNQPQH
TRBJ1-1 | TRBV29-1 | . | SVVGYRPSGEAF
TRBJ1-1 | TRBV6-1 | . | ASIPVQGFWTEAF
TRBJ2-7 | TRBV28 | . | ASSLPLIPYEQY
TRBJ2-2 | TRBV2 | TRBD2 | ASRRTSGRAGELF
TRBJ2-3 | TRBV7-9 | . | ASSLGRSTTDTQY
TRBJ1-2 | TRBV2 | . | ASRAGYGYT
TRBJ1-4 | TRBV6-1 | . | ASSEDNGRKLF
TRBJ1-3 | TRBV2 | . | ASSDRSSGNTIY
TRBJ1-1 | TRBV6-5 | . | ASALGNTEAF
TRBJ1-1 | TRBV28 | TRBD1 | ASSLGQVNTEAF
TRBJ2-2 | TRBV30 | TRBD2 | ASNSGTSNGELF
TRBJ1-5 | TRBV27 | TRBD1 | ASSSSIQGAGQPQH
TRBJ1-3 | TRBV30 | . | AWRGSGNTIY
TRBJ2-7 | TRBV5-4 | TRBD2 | ASSSQGGSYEQY
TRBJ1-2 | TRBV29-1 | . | SVGGSLSVGYT
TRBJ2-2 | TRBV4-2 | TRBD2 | ASSQGVAGSNTGELF
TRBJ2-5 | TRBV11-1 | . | ASSPGRGKGAQY
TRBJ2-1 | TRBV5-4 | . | ASSSSGGRLWNEQF
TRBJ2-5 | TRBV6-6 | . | ASSPSRAGGRETQY
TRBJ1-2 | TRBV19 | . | ASSIDRGAYGYT
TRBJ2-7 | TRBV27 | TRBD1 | ASSLSSRQGDEQY
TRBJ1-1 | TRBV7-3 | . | ASSLLGQGANTEAF
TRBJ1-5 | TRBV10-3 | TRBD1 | AISSQGARSNQPQH
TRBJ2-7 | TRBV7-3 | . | ASSLRAGFYEQY
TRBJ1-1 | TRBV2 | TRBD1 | ASKRDSYTEAF